This TCR beta chain is drawn from a study of blood T cell repertoires in COVID-19. Turning to the study itself: Some COVID-19 samples were acute and others convalescent; all came from the United States, Italy and Spain. PBMCs, B-cell-depleted T cells, or T cells were the source of the cDNA or gDNA that made up the material.

This clone was recorded once. CDR1 and CDR2 (germline): LNHDA, SQIVND (reference sequence). This CDR3 comprises 15 residues. Trimming removed 3 bases from V and 4 bases from J; junction bases left unmatched: 8. Original methodology: Reference gene primer amplification yielded estimated nucleated cell counts. Sequenced by immunoSEQ multiplex PCR; TCRdb stores in-frame clones only, minus some. The D gene and trimming were derived from the DNA, and the V and J assignments and clone size from that table. Of roughly 30,000 clones listed, roughly nine tenths are singletons. This TCR came from a man between 60 and 75 years old with acute or convalescent COVID-19. The sequenced material came from peripheral blood. The chain recombines TRBV19 with TRBJ1-1, with TRBD1 matching over 7 bases. This CDR3 is CASSIGQAPGTEAFF. The CDR3 DNA sequence: TGTGCCAGTAGTATCGGACAGGCCCCGGGCACTGAAGCTTTCTTT.